This T cell receptor (beta chain) was captured in a study of T cells in localized non-small cell lung cancer. This clone appeared a few times. Between the trimmed V and J ends, which lost 8 bases and 5 bases, there was a span of 15 bases. The germline V gene encodes CDR1 LNHDA and CDR2 SQIVND (reference sequence). The CDR3 covers 14 residues. Profiling relied on immunoSEQ multiplex PCR, and the TCRdb table lists in-frame clones only, not all of them. The sample carries approximately 23,000 clones, approximately 90% recorded once. The chain carries TRBV19 and TRBJ1-4, with D tentatively TRBD1 (5 bases). This specimen was PBMCs, taken before any cancer treatment. The receptor was isolated from a man aged 40 to 70 with stage II lung adenocarcinoma. The CDR3 region has the DNA TGTGCCAGTGGGGCCTCTGGGCGCAATGAAAAACTGTTTTTT. Protein sequence: CASGASGRNEKLFF. Filled out from reference TRBV19 and TRBJ1-4, the complete variable domain reads DGGITQSPKYLFRKEGQNVTLSCEQNLNHDAMYWYRQDPGQGLRLIYYSQIVNDFQKGDIAEGYSVSREKKESFPLTVTSAQKNPTAFYLCASGASGRNEKLFFGSGTQLSVL.